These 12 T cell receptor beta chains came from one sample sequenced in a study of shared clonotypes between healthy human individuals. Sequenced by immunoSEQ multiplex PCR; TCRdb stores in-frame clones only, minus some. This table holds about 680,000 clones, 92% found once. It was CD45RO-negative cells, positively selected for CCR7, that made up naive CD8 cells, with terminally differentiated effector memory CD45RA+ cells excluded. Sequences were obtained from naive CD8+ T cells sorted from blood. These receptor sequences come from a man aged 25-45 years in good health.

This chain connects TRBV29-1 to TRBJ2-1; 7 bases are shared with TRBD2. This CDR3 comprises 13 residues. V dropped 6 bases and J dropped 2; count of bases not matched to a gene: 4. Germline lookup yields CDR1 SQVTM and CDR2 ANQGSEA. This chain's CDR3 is CSVRGGAYNEQFF. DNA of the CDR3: TGCAGCGTCCGCGGGGGAGCCTACAATGAGCAGTTCTTC.

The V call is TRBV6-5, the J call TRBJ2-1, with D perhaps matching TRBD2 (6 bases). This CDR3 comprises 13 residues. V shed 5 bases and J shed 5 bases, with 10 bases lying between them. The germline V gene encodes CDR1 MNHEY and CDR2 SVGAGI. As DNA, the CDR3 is TGTGCCAGCAGTGCTAGCGCCAACAATGAGCAGTTCTTC. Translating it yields CASSASANNEQFF.

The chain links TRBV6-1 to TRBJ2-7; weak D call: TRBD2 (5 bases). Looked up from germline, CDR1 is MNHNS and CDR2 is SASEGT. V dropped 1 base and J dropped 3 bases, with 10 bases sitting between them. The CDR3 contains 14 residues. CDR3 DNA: TGTGCCAGCAGTGAAGGAGGTGGGAGCTACGAGCAGTACTTC. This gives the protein CASSEGGGSYEQYF.

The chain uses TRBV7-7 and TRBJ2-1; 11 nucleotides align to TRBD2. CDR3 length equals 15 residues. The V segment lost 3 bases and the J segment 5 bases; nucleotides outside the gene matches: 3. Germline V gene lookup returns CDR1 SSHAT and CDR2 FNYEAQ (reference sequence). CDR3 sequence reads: CASSLIAGGNNEQFF. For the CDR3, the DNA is TGTGCCAGCAGCTTGATAGCGGGAGGGAACAATGAGCAGTTCTTC.

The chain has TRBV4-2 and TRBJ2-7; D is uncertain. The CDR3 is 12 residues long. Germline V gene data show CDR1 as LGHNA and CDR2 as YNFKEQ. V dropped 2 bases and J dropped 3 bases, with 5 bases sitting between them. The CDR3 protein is CASSQPSYEQYF. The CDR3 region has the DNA TGTGCCAGCAGCCAACCTAGCTACGAGCAGTACTTC.

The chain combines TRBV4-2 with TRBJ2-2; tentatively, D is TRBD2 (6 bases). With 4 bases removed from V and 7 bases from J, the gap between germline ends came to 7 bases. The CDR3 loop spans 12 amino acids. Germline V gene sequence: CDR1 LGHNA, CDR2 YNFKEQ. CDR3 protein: CASSPGGGELFF. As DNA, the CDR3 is TGTGCCAGCAGCCCCGGGGGCGGGGAGCTGTTTTTT.

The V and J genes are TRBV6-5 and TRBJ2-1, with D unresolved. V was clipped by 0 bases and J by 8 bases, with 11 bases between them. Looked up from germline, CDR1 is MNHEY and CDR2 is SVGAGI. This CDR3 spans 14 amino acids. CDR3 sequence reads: CASSYSGPPYEQFF. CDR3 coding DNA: TGTGCCAGCAGTTACTCCGGTCCCCCATATGAGCAGTTCTTC.

CDR3 protein: CASSDFSGFEQFF. Written as DNA, the CDR3 is TGTGCCAGCAGTGACTTTTCGGGCTTTGAGCAGTTCTTC. The genes are TRBV25-1 and TRBJ2-1, with D uncertain. The CDR3 is 13 residues long. V lost 3 bases and J lost 9, with 12 bases in between. Per germline, CDR1 MGHDK and CDR2 SYGVNS.

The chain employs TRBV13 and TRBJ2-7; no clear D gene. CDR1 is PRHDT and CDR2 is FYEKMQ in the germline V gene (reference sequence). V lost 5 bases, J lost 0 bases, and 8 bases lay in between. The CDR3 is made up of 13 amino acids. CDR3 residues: CASSPVLSYEQYF. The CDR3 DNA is TGTGCCAGCAGCCCAGTCCTCTCCTACGAGCAGTACTTC.

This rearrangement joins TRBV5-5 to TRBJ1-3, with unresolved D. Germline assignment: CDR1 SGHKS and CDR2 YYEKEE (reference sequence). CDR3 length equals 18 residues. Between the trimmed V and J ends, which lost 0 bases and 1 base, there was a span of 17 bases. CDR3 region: CASSLDLVQVVSGNTIYF. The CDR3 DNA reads TGTGCCAGCAGCTTGGATCTTGTGCAAGTTGTGTCTGGAAACACCATATATTTT.

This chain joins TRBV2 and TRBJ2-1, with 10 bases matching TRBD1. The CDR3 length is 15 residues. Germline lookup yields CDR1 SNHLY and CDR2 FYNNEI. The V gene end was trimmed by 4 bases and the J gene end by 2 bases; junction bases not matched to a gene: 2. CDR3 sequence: CASSGGTGAYNEQFF. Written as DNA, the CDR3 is TGTGCCAGCAGTGGAGGGACAGGGGCCTACAATGAGCAGTTCTTC.

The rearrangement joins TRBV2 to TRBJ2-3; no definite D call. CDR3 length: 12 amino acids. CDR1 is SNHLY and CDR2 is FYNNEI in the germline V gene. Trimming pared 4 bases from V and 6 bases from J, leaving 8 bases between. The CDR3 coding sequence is TGTGCCAGCAGTGGTAGAGTTGATACGCAGTATTTT. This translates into CASSGRVDTQYF.